Listed below are T cell receptor beta chains from one sample, sequenced in a study of control samples from healthy donors and cancer patients. Data came from immunoSEQ multiplex PCR; TCRdb stores just in-frame clones and leaves some out. The sample shows roughly 95,000 clones, 91% of them seen only once. Sequencing was carried out using blood. The receptor set was obtained from a woman aged 25 to 39 in good health. CDR3s include the opening cysteine and the closing phenylalanine or tryptophan. The D gene is left open where the match is weak. A clone size is listed for some rows: how often the clone was seen (once, few, many), or a class if it is expanded.

once	TRBV30	TRBD1	TRBJ1-5	TGTGCCTGGAGTGTGGACAGGGGGCCTGGAAGCAATCAGCCCCAGCATTTT	CAWSVDRGPGSNQPQHF
.	TRBV5-1	TRBD2	TRBJ2-7	TGCGCCAGCAGTGCGCTAGCGGGAGGGGATTTGGAGCAGTACTTC	CASSALAGGDLEQYF
.	TRBV3-1/TRBV3-2	.	TRBJ1-4	TGTGCCAGCAGCCCTAGGGGCGAGTGGGAAAAACTGTTTTTT	CASSPRGEWEKLFF
.	TRBV3-1/TRBV3-2	.	TRBJ2-7	TGTGCCAGCAGCCGTGGGTCCACCTACGAGCAGTACTTC	CASSRGSTYEQYF
.	TRBV27	TRBD1	TRBJ1-1	TGTGCCAGCAGTTTATCTACAGGGGTGAGCACTGAAGCTTTCTTT	CASSLSTGVSTEAFF
.	TRBV6-5	TRBD1	TRBJ2-5	TGTGCCAGCAGTACCCGGGACAGGGGAAGTGAGACCCAGTACTTC	CASSTRDRGSETQYF
.	TRBV28	.	TRBJ1-2	TGTGCCACCCATCTTCCGGGGGGAGCTAACTATGGCTACACCTTC	CATHLPGGANYGYTF
.	TRBV4-1	TRBD1	TRBJ1-1	TGCGCCAGCAGCCCTGGACAGGGGCCGAACACTGAAGCTTTCTTT	CASSPGQGPNTEAFF
once	TRBV7-9	.	TRBJ1-4	TGTGCCAGCAGCTTTGGGGGGGCGAATGAAAAACTGTTTTTT	CASSFGGANEKLFF
.	TRBV4-2	.	TRBJ1-2	TGTGCCAGCAGCCAAGTGGGCAGGGTTGAGGGCTACACCTTC	CASSQVGRVEGYTF
.	TRBV18	.	TRBJ1-4	TGTGCCAGCTCACCAGCCGGGACACCTAATGAAAAACTGTTTTTT	CASSPAGTPNEKLFF
.	TRBV15	.	TRBJ2-3	TGTGCCACCAGCAGAGACGGTAGCACAGATACGCAGTATTTT	CATSRDGSTDTQYF
.	TRBV6-1	.	TRBJ1-3	TGTGCCAGCAGTGAAGCCACAGGGACCTCTGGAAACACCATATATTTT	CASSEATGTSGNTIYF
.	TRBV3-1/TRBV3-2	.	TRBJ2-3	TGTGCCAGCAGTCTCCGGGCAGCAGATACGCAGTATTTT	CASSLRAADTQYF
.	TRBV2	TRBD2	TRBJ2-1	TGTGCCAGCAGCCCCGCCCCGGGAGGATATGAGCAGTTCTTC	CASSPAPGGYEQFF
.	TRBV9	.	TRBJ1-2	TGTGCCAGCAGCCTAGACAAAAACTATGGCTACACCTTC	CASSLDKNYGYTF
.	TRBV27	.	TRBJ1-3	TGTGCCAGCAGTTTATTGGATTCTGGAAACACCATATATTTT	CASSLLDSGNTIYF
.	TRBV18	TRBD1	TRBJ2-7	TGTGCCAGCTCACCCGACAGGGTCTCCTACGAGCAGTACTTC	CASSPDRVSYEQYF
.	TRBV7-9	TRBD1	TRBJ2-7	TGTGCCAGCAGCCATTGGGGACAGGGGGTTTCCTACGAGCAGTACTTC	CASSHWGQGVSYEQYF
.	TRBV6-5	.	TRBJ2-7	TGTGCCAGCAGTTACAGGGGCCGAACCTACGAGCAGTACTTC	CASSYRGRTYEQYF
.	TRBV9	.	TRBJ1-1	TGTGCCAGCAGCGTAGTTGCCTACCCCACTGAAGCTTTCTTT	CASSVVAYPTEAFF
.	TRBV9	.	TRBJ1-2	TGTGCCAGCAGCGTAGTGGGGCGCGGAAACAACAATGGCTACACCTTC	CASSVVGRGNNNGYTF
few	TRBV28	.	TRBJ1-5	TGTGCCAGCAGATGGAGGTATCAGCCCCAGCATTTT	CASRWRYQPQHF
.	TRBV28	.	TRBJ2-1	TGTGCCAGCACCCTGAGGGGCAGGGTTTACAATGAGCAGTTCTTC	CASTLRGRVYNEQFF
.	TRBV30	.	TRBJ2-2	TGTGCCTGGAGAACCGGGGAGCTGTTTTTT	CAWRTGELFF
.	TRBV7-7	.	TRBJ2-1	TGTGCCAGCAGCTTGGGGCGACTAGTGGCCTACAATGAGCAGTTCTTC	CASSLGRLVAYNEQFF
.	TRBV7-9	.	TRBJ1-3	TGTGCCAGCAGCTTCAACTCTGGAAACACCATATATTTT	CASSFNSGNTIYF
.	TRBV3-1/TRBV3-2	TRBD1	TRBJ2-4	TGTGCCAGCAGCCAGGGATCCCGGACAGGGGTAGCCAAAAACATTCAGTACTTC	CASSQGSRTGVAKNIQYF
.	TRBV10-3	.	TRBJ1-5	TGTGCCATCAGTGAGAGCGCAGGGTCCAATCAGCCCCAGCATTTT	CAISESAGSNQPQHF
.	TRBV5-1	.	TRBJ1-2	TGCGCCAGCAGGAAGGGGAGTCTCGGATTAGCTAACTATGGCTACACCTTC	CASRKGSLGLANYGYTF
.	TRBV7-9	.	TRBJ1-5	TGTGCCAGCAGTTCTGACACTGGACACCAGCCCCAGCATTTT	CASSSDTGHQPQHF
.	TRBV15	TRBD2	TRBJ2-2	TGTGCCACCAGAGTACTAGCGGCGAACACCGGGGAGCTGTTTTTT	CATRVLAANTGELFF
.	TRBV6-5	.	TRBJ2-3	TGTGCCAGCAGTTACGTCTCAGGGGCAGATACGCAGTATTTT	CASSYVSGADTQYF
.	TRBV7-2	TRBD2	TRBJ2-5	TGTGCCAGCAGCTTAGAACGCGGGGGGGCCTCCGGGACCCAGTACTTC	CASSLERGGASGTQYF
.	TRBV11-3	.	TRBJ2-3	TGTGCCAGCAGCTTACAGGGCGGCTTGGCAGATACGCAGTATTTT	CASSLQGGLADTQYF
.	TRBV30	TRBD1	TRBJ2-1	TGTGCCTGGGGGACAGTTTCCTACAATGAGCAGTTCTTC	CAWGTVSYNEQFF
once	TRBV10-3	TRBD1	TRBJ1-5	TGTGCCTCAAGACAGGGAGATCAGCCCCAGCATTTT	CASRQGDQPQHF
.	TRBV30	TRBD2	TRBJ2-7	TGTGCCTGGAGTGTGTCTAGCGGGAGTTACGAGCAGTACTTC	CAWSVSSGSYEQYF
.	TRBV19	.	TRBJ1-2	TGTGCCAGTAGTATAGACGGTGGCAGGGACGTCTATGGCTACACCTTC	CASSIDGGRDVYGYTF
.	TRBV7-9	.	TRBJ1-5	TGTGCCAGCAGCCTTCAAGGCAATCAGCCCCAGCATTTT	CASSLQGNQPQHF
.	TRBV20-1	.	TRBJ1-2	TGCAGTGCTAGTAGGCAGGACAACTATGGCTACACCTTC	CSASRQDNYGYTF
.	TRBV5-1	.	TRBJ1-1	TGCGCCAGCAGCTATTCAGGGGACACTGAAGCTTTCTTT	CASSYSGDTEAFF
.	TRBV6-4	.	TRBJ1-5	TGTGCCACTTCGGGGGGGGAGAATCAGCCCCAGCATTTT	CATSGGENQPQHF
.	TRBV11-2	TRBD2	TRBJ2-7	TGTGCCAGCAGCGCCCCTGGACTAGCGGGGGTCTACGAGCAGTACTTC	CASSAPGLAGVYEQYF
.	TRBV3-1/TRBV3-2	.	TRBJ1-4	TGTGCCAGCAGTTATAATGAAAAACTGTTTTTT	CASSYNEKLFF
.	TRBV28	.	TRBJ1-1	TGTGCCAGCACCCTGGGTGGGGGCAGGACTGAAGCTTTCTTT	CASTLGGGRTEAFF
.	TRBV11-3	.	TRBJ2-1	TGTGCCAGCAGCCCGTCCTCCGCCTACAATGAGCAGTTCTTC	CASSPSSAYNEQFF
.	TRBV30	.	TRBJ2-7	TGTGCCTGGAGCGCAGGATCCTACGAGCAGTACTTC	CAWSAGSYEQYF
.	TRBV15	TRBD1	TRBJ1-5	TGTGCCACCAGGGGACAGGGGGCAAGACAGCCCCAGCATTTT	CATRGQGARQPQHF